This TCR beta chain was identified during a study of blood T cells in healthy people across ages. Overall study findings and caveats: Long-lived and aged donors differed, with more naive CD4+ cells and higher diversity in the long-lived.

Together with a sample-barcoded 5' primer, a J-beta primer mix was included in a second PCR lasting about 6 to 11 cycles. Every cDNA molecule carried a tag from a template-switch adaptor bearing 12 random nucleotides. TCRdb analysed the 5' RACE reads with MiXCR anew, one entry per CDR3 protein. The sample contains roughly 800,000 distinct CDR3 sequences, roughly 26% of which appear only once. This clonotype was seen only a few times. Its antigen remains unidentified. The CDR3 covers 16 residues. The V gene's germline CDR1 is SGDLS and CDR2 YYNGEE. V was shortened by 5 bases and J by 4 bases, with 21 bases between the two germline ends. The same sample was also studied in work on T cells of mothers and their children. As that study records: Maternal samples each gave over 9 million TCR beta CDR3 reads, and child samples roughly 3.3 million each.

This chain uses TRBV9 with TRBJ2-5; D assignment may be TRBD1 or TRBD2 (5 bases each). Sequencing was carried out using blood. The TCR comes from a boy between 10 and 17 years old in good health. As DNA, the CDR3 is TGTGCCAGCAGGGTCGTAGAGCAGAAGGGGAGAGAGACCCAGTACTTC. Translating gives CASRVVEQKGRETQYF.